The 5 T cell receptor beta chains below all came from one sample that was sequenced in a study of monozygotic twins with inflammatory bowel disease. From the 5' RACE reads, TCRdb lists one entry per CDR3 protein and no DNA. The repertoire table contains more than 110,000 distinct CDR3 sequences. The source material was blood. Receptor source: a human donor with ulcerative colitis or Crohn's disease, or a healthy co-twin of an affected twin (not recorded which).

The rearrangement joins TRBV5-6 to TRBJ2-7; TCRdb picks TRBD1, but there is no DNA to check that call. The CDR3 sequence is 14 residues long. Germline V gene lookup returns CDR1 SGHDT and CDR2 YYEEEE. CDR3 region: CASSSGTAYYEQYF. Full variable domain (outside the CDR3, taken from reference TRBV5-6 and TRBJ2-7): DAGVTQSPTHLIKTRGQQVTLRCSPKSGHDTVSWYQQALGQGPQFIFQYYEEEERQRGNFPDRFSGHQFPNYSSELNVNALLLGDSALYLCASSSGTAYYEQYFGPGTRLTVT.

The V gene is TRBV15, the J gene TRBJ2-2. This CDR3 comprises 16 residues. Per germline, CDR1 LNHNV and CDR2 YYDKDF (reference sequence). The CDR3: CATSSSPGPRTGELFF.

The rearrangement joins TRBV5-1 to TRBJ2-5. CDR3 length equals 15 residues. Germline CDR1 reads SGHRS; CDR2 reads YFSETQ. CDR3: CASSSESVIQETQYF.

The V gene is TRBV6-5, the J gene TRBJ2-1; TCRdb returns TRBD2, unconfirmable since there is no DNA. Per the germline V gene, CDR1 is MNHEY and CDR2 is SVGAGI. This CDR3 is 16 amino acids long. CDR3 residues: CASSSLNLAGYNEQFF.

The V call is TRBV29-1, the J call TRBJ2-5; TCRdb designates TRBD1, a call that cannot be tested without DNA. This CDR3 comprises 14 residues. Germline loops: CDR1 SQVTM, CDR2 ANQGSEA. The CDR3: CSVEAPGGEETQYF.